The text below deals with one T cell receptor beta chain. Antigen specificity is unknown. This entry comes from a study of T-cell reconstitution after alpha-beta-depleted transplantation in children. The study, taken as a whole, reports: Reportedly, only several hundred clones from non-depleted graft cells drove alpha-beta T-cell counts at about two months.

Researchers prepared the TCRbeta library using unique molecular identifiers, the study reports. TCRdb analysed the PCR reads with MiXCR anew, one entry per CDR3 protein. The table shows a few hundred thousand distinct CDR3 sequences, with 10% to 15% occurring only once. V lost 0 bases and J lost 3, with 9 bases in between. Germline V CDR1 and CDR2: SGDLS, YYNGEE. The CDR3 spans 14 residues. The clonotype comes from a male patient younger than 18 who had a stem cell transplant for acute myeloid leukemia, so the T cells may come from the graft donor. This rearrangement joins TRBV9 to TRBJ1-2; possibly TRBD1 for D (6 bases). The sample was PBMCs, mostly from graft donor cells, taken 360 days after TCRalphabeta/CD19-depleted stem cell transplant. The CDR3: CASSVGSGDYGYTF. DNA for the CDR3: TGTGCCAGCAGCGTAGGTTCAGGGGACTATGGCTACACCTTC. The full variable domain, with the rest looked up from reference TRBV9 and TRBJ1-2, is DSGVTQTPKHLITATGQRVTLRCSPRSGDLSVYWYQQSLDQGLQFLIQYYNGEERAKGNILERFSAQQFPDLHSELNLSSLELGDSALYFCASSVGSGDYGYTFGSGTRLTVV.